The 29 T cell receptor beta chains presented below share a single source sample, sequenced in a study of blood T cells in healthy people across ages. The second PCR ran about 6 to 11 cycles with a sample-barcoded 5' primer and J-beta primers. TCRdb called the 5' RACE reads again in MiXCR, with one record for every CDR3 protein. This sample has 1.2 million to 1.5 million distinct CDR3 sequences; 40% to 50% occur once, and the top ten carry 7.9%. Sample: blood. Receptor source: a woman under 30 in good health.

This clonotype has only a few counts. The genes are TRBV7-3 and TRBJ1-2; a weak D match, TRBD1 (6 bases). Looked up from germline, CDR1 is SGHTA and CDR2 is FQGTGA. This CDR3 has 13 residues. Deletions cut 5 bases from V and 8 bases from J, with 15 bases between. In DNA form, the CDR3 reads TGTGCCAGCAGCCAATCCGGGACATCAGGCTACACCTTC. Translated, it gives CASSQSGTSGYTF.

The gene calls are TRBV5-5 and TRBJ1-4, with a weak D call TRBD1 (6 bases). Germline CDR1 reads SGHKS; CDR2 reads YYEKEE (reference sequence). CDR3 length equals 13 residues. V lost 3 bases, J lost 12 bases, and 15 bases lay in between. In DNA form, the CDR3 reads TGTGCCAGCAGCTGGGATTCGAGGGGGGAACTGTTTTTT. Amino acids: CASSWDSRGELFF.

This clonotype was counted a few times. This chain uses TRBV4-1 with TRBJ2-7, with TRBD1 identical over 8 bases. The CDR3 runs 15 residues. The ends lost 3 bases at V and 2 bases at J; junction bases unmatched: 6. Germline V CDR1 and CDR2: MGHRA, YSYEKL. CDR3: CASSHGQGGTYEQYF. The CDR3 DNA follows: TGCGCCAGCAGCCACGGACAGGGTGGCACCTACGAGCAGTACTTC.

This clonotype has a handful of counts. The genes are TRBV2 and TRBJ1-2; D is unresolved. The CDR3 loop spans 13 amino acids. Germline-derived CDR1 and CDR2 are SNHLY and FYNNEI. Trimming pared 6 bases from V and 4 bases from J, leaving 12 bases between. The CDR3 spells CASRAESPYGYTF. DNA for the CDR3: TGTGCCAGCAGGGCCGAATCTCCCTATGGCTACACCTTC.

The J gene is TRBJ1-4, the V gene TRBV3-1; 9 nucleotides agree with TRBD1. This CDR3 has 15 residues. Looked up from germline, CDR1 is LGHDT and CDR2 is YNNKEL (reference sequence). J was trimmed by 5 bases and V by 4 bases; bases with no gene match: 5. CDR3 loop: CASSRGQGQNEKLFF. The CDR3 bases are TGTGCCAGCAGCCGAGGACAGGGGCAAAATGAAAAACTGTTTTTT.

Regarding this clonotype: A read error may account for a junction end that differs from germline. The chain combines TRBV7-9 with TRBJ1-1; maybe TRBD1 (5 bases). Looked up from germline, CDR1 is SEHNR and CDR2 is FQNEAQ (reference sequence). This CDR3 is built from 16 residues. CDR3 nucleotide sequence: TGTGCCAGCAGCTTAGGTGTTCCCAGACAGAACACTAAAGCTTTCTTT. Protein: CASSLGVPRQNTKAFF. Looking up the rest from reference TRBV7-9 and TRBJ1-1 gives the full variable domain: DTGVSQNPRHKITKRGQNVTFRCDPISEHNRLYWYRQTLGQGPEFLTYFQNEAQLEKSRLLSDRFSAERPKGSFSTLEIQRTEQGDSAMYLCASSLGVPRQNTKAFFGQGTRLTVV.

This chain links TRBV7-2 with TRBJ2-4, with 8 positions matching TRBD2. The CDR3 sequence is 15 residues long. Losses at the gene ends were 2 bases for V and 8 bases for J; bases not matched to a gene: 8. Germline lookup yields CDR1 SGHTA and CDR2 FQGNSA. This CDR3 reads CASSLWGREGDIQYF. DNA for the CDR3: TGTGCCAGCAGCTTATGGGGCCGGGAGGGGGACATTCAGTACTTC.

This sequence joins TRBV7-9 and TRBJ2-7; a possible D gene is TRBD2 (6 bases). Germline CDR1 SEHNR, CDR2 FQNEAQ (reference sequence). This CDR3 spans 14 amino acids. Trimming removed 7 bases at V and 3 bases at J, with 16 bases between. The CDR3 loop is CASTPGGSNYEQYF. In DNA form, the CDR3 reads TGTGCCAGCACCCCTGGGGGGTCGAACTACGAGCAGTACTTC. The complete variable domain, with remaining parts taken from reference TRBV7-9 and TRBJ2-7, reads DTGVSQNPRHKITKRGQNVTFRCDPISEHNRLYWYRQTLGQGPEFLTYFQNEAQLEKSRLLSDRFSAERPKGSFSTLEIQRTEQGDSAMYLCASTPGGSNYEQYFGPGTRLTVT.

This clonotype has more than one count but fewer than ten. This sequence joins TRBV10-2 and TRBJ2-7; 8 bases fit TRBD1. The germline CDR1 and CDR2 sequences are WSHSY and SAAADI. The CDR3 length is 14 residues. V gave up 4 bases and J gave up 3 bases; unmatched junction bases: 5. CDR3 nucleotide sequence: TGCGCCAGCAGTGTCGCAGGGGGCGACTACGAGCAGTACTTC. This gives the protein CASSVAGGDYEQYF.

This sequence joins TRBV20-1 and TRBJ1-1, with D hard to call. Germline lookup yields CDR1 DFQATT and CDR2 SNEGSKA (reference sequence). V shed 4 bases and J shed 3 bases, with 18 bases lying between them. CDR3 size: 15 residues. CDR3 DNA: TGCAGTGCTATCCCCCGGGGATGGGAGTACACTGAAGCTTTCTTT. Translated, it gives CSAIPRGWEYTEAFF.

The chain joins TRBV7-2 to TRBJ2-7, with 13 bases fitting TRBD2. The CDR3 length is 18 residues. J lost 0 bases, V lost 4 bases, and 9 bases had no gene match. Germline assignment: CDR1 SGHTA and CDR2 FQGNSA. Here the CDR3 reads CASSSAGTSGASSYEQYF. The CDR3 coding sequence is TGTGCCAGCAGCTCAGCCGGGACTAGCGGGGCGAGCTCCTACGAGCAGTACTTC. Variable domain in full (rest from reference TRBV7-2 and TRBJ2-7): GAGVSQSPSNKVTEKGKDVELRCDPISGHTALYWYRQSLGQGLEFLIYFQGNSAPDKSGLPSDRFSAERTGGSVSTLTIQRTQQEDSAVYLCASSSAGTSGASSYEQYFGPGTRLTVT.

This rearrangement joins TRBV5-1 to TRBJ2-7; 7 nucleotides align to TRBD1. Germline V gives CDR1 SGHRS, CDR2 YFSETQ. V dropped 4 bases and J dropped 5; count of bases not matched to a gene: 15. The CDR3 is 16 residues long. The CDR3 region is CASSAKTGAPLDEQYF. The CDR3 bases are TGCGCCAGCAGCGCCAAAACAGGGGCGCCCCTCGACGAGCAGTACTTC.

In the case of this clonotype: This CDR3 is missing its conserved last phenylalanine or tryptophan, likely due to a read error. The chain joins TRBV5-1 to TRBJ2-7, with D possibly matching TRBD1 (5 bases). CDR1 SGHRS and CDR2 YFSETQ come from the germline V gene. Trimming left V 0 bases short and J 4 bases short, with 11 bases between. The CDR3 extends over 14 amino acids. CDR3 amino acids: CASSLEATAYEQYY. The CDR3 coding sequence is TGCGCCAGCAGCTTGGAGGCGACAGCATACGAGCAGTACTAC.

The chain uses TRBV2 and TRBJ2-3, with D perhaps matching TRBD2 (5 bases). The CDR3 is made up of 14 amino acids. Trimming left V 2 bases short and J 6 bases short, with 12 bases between. The germline gives CDR1 SNHLY, CDR2 FYNNEI. The chain's CDR3 is CASSETPRTDTQYF. In DNA form, the CDR3 reads TGTGCCAGCAGTGAAACTCCCCGGACTGATACGCAGTATTTT.

The chain combines TRBV6-5 with TRBJ2-3, with a weak D call TRBD2 (5 bases). Germline CDR1 reads MNHEY; CDR2 reads SVGAGI. CDR3 length equals 17 residues. V was cut by 4 bases and J by 0 bases, with 17 bases left in between. The CDR3 here is CASSFSRGGLSTDTQYF. The CDR3 DNA follows: TGTGCCAGCAGTTTTTCCCGCGGCGGGTTAAGCACAGATACGCAGTATTTT.

The chain has TRBV5-1 and TRBJ2-1, with TRBD2 matching over 8 bases. This CDR3 comprises 16 residues. In germline, CDR1 is SGHRS, CDR2 YFSETQ. V dropped 2 bases and J dropped 7; count of bases not matched to a gene: 11. CDR3 nucleotides: TGCGCCAGCAGCTTTTCCAGACTAGCGCCTTGGAATGAGCAGTTCTTC. Translating gives CASSFSRLAPWNEQFF.

The CDR3 sequence is CASDRDKTYEQYF. The CDR3 DNA reads TGTGCCAGCGACCGGGACAAGACCTACGAGCAGTACTTC. This chain uses TRBV6-1 with TRBJ2-7; possible D gene TRBD1, 6 bases. Germline loops: CDR1 MNHNS, CDR2 SASEGT. The CDR3 is made up of 13 amino acids. The V and J ends lost 8 bases and 2 bases respectively, with 13 bases between them.

The chain employs TRBV5-1 and TRBJ2-4; 7 bases map to TRBD1. The end of the DNA fits TRBJ2-7 better, so the J call may be wrong. The CDR3 is 15 amino acids. Per the germline V gene, CDR1 is SGHRS and CDR2 is YFSETQ. CDR3 sequence: CASSFLPGQTYEQYF. CDR3 coding DNA: TGCGCCAGCAGCTTCCTACCGGGACAGACCTACGAGCAGTACTTC.

This clonotype was counted only a few times. The chain combines TRBV24-1 with TRBJ1-2; D gene ambiguous. The CDR3 spans 14 residues. Germline CDR1 KGHDR, CDR2 SFDVKD. The V end lost 7 bases, the J end lost 7 bases, and 18 bases lay between the germline ends. The CDR3 DNA follows: TGTGCCACCAGGCCGGTAAAAGGTTCGGGTGGCTACACCTTC. Translation gives CATRPVKGSGGYTF.

V usage is TRBV12-3 or TRBV12-4 and J usage is TRBJ2-3; 8 positions match TRBD1. The CDR3 runs to 14 residues. After removal of 6 bases from V and 4 bases from J, the junction contained 6 bases not matched to a gene. The CDR3 sequence: CASSKDRGSDTQYF. CDR3 coding DNA: TGTGCCAGCAGCAAAGACAGGGGCTCAGATACGCAGTATTTT.

This clonotype has only one observation. This CDR3 reads CASSQAGTGLSPLHF. The CDR3 bases are TGCGCCAGCAGCCAAGCCGGGACAGGGCTCTCACCCCTCCACTTT. The chain joins TRBV4-1 to TRBJ1-6; 9 bases are shared with TRBD1. Germline CDR1 and CDR2: MGHRA and YSYEKL. This CDR3 has 15 amino acids. The V segment lost 1 base and the J segment 10 bases; nucleotides outside the gene matches: 5.

This clonotype was counted ten times or more. At one of its ends the junction is not consistent with the germline gene, which may arise from a read error. V gene TRBV4-1 combines with J gene TRBJ1-2, with 7 positions matching TRBD1. The CDR3 sequence is 14 residues long. CDR1 and CDR2 (germline): MGHRA, YSYEKL. The CDR3 DNA reads as TGTGCCAGCAGCCAAGGGGGCGGAGGTTATGGCTACACCTTC. It specifies CASSQGGGGYGYTF.

The rearrangement joins TRBV2 to TRBJ2-7, with D tentatively TRBD1 (5 bases). Germline CDR1 is SNHLY and CDR2 is FYNNEI. CDR3 size: 13 residues. Trimming removed 8 bases at V and 7 bases at J, with 18 bases between. The DNA for the CDR3 is TGTGCCAGCTTCGGGTTGCAGGGTAAGGAGCAGTACTTC. Encoded protein: CASFGLQGKEQYF.

This clonotype occurred many times. The chain joins TRBV5-1 to TRBJ2-1; D remains unclear. Per germline, CDR1 SGHRS and CDR2 YFSETQ. The ends were cut back, 4 bases at V and 4 bases at J, with 6 bases in the middle. This CDR3 region has 12 residues. The CDR3 loop reads CASSIGYNEQFF. The CDR3 DNA reads TGCGCCAGCAGCATAGGATACAATGAGCAGTTCTTC.

V and J are TRBV27 and TRBJ2-5; unclear D gene. The J call may be wrong; the DNA end is better matched by TRBJ2-7. The CDR3 has 15 residues. Germline-derived CDR1 and CDR2 are MNHEY and SMNVEV (reference sequence). The DNA for the CDR3 is TGTGCCAGCAGTCCATTTTCGAGGCCCAGCTACGAGCAGTACTTC. Protein product: CASSPFSRPSYEQYF.

J is TRBJ1-1 and V is TRBV18; D is possibly TRBD1 (6 bases). CDR3 size: 16 residues. Germline loops: CDR1 KGHSH, CDR2 LQKENI. V was pared by 3 bases and J by 0 bases, with 14 bases between. CDR3 nucleotides: TGTGCCAGCTCACCTCCGGGGGCAGGGATGAACACTGAAGCTTTCTTT. This translates into CASSPPGAGMNTEAFF. Based on the CDR3 plus reference TRBV18 and TRBJ1-1, the full variable domain is NAGVMQNPRHLVRRRGQEARLRCSPMKGHSHVYWYRQLPEEGLKFMVYLQKENIIDESGMPKERFSAEFPKEGPSILRIQQVVRGDSAAYFCASSPPGAGMNTEAFFGQGTRLTVV.

The V and J genes are TRBV4-2 and TRBJ2-3, with 12 bases lining up with TRBD2. CDR1 and CDR2 from the germline V gene are LGHNA and YNFKEQ. V lost 5 bases, J lost 3 bases, and 6 bases stayed unmatched. The length of the CDR3 is 16 residues. CDR3 sequence (DNA): TGTGCCAGCAGCACCCGGACTAGCGGGATGACAGATACGCAGTATTTT. Translation gives CASSTRTSGMTDTQYF.

The CDR3 DNA reads as TGTGCCAGCAGCCAAGAGGTCGGACAGGGGTTAGCCTACGAGCAGTACTTC. This codes for CASSQEVGQGLAYEQYF. This chain uses TRBV4-2 with TRBJ2-7, with 9 bases identical to TRBD1. Trimming took 0 bases from V and 2 from J; bases not matched to a gene: 8. The CDR3 is made up of 17 amino acids. Germline-derived CDR1 and CDR2 are LGHNA and YNFKEQ.

This clonotype was counted between two and nine times. The chain carries TRBV12-3 or TRBV12-4 and TRBJ1-2; D remains ambiguous. The V gene lost 6 bases and the J gene lost 4 bases, with 12 bases spanning the gap. The CDR3 length is 13 residues. CDR3 amino acids: CASSLRTSYGYTF. The CDR3 nucleotides read TGTGCCAGCAGCCTCCGGACCAGCTATGGCTACACCTTC.